What follows describes a single T cell receptor (beta chain). Antigen unknown. Amplified TCR beta CDR3 regions came from RNA transcripts. When the TCR CDR3 underwent first-round RT-PCR, the HTBI primer set was used. TCRdb analysed the multiplex PCR reads with MiXCR anew, one entry per CDR3 protein. The table has about 640,000 distinct CDR3 sequences, about a fifth seen once. Uncontrolled infections, other autoimmune diseases, pregnancy or lactation led to exclusion of patients. The data originate from a study of T cells in Graves' hyperthyroidism and ophthalmopathy. Study-level information: Upon initial diagnosis and before any treatment, peripheral blood was collected.

Trimming cost V 1 base and J 4 bases, with 8 bases left between them. The CDR3 has 13 residues. Findings of the study overall: Appearing also in blood were most of the thyroid clonotypes expanded above 0.001.

Sequenced input: blood. The chain recombines TRBV12-3 or TRBV12-4 with TRBJ2-7; D not resolved. This TCR came from a man aged 25-40 years with Graves' ophthalmopathy. The CDR3 coding sequence is TGTGCCAGCAGTTTAGTAAGTCCGTACGAGCAGTACTTC. The encoded protein is CASSLVSPYEQYF.